This T cell receptor (beta chain) was obtained from a study of T cell clusters in autoimmune cytopenias (dated by TCRdb to about 2019). Regarding the study in general: Per sample, TRB sequencing gave a median depth of approximately 52,000 reads and a median of approximately 2,400 distinct TRB clonotypes. Alongside healthy, CLL and autoimmune hepatitis controls, autoimmune cytopenia patients had their peripheral blood TRB and IGH repertoires sequenced at active disease and again during treatment follow-up. The study aimed to test whether autoimmune cytopenia patients carry a disease-specific immune repertoire signature usable as a blood-based biomarker.

Judged by frequency, this clonotype is medium-sized (0.01 to 0.1%); no count was given. The antigen it recognizes is unknown. TRB rearrangements were amplified by multiplex PCR following a touch-down protocol, with the TRB-A and TRB-B primer pools mixed in one tube. Illumina adapters and sample indices were added to the amplicons through two consecutive PCR reactions using Phusion HS II polymerase. After gel purification with the NucleoSpin Gel and PCR Clean-up kit, the amplicons were quantified by Qubit and checked for quality on an Agilent 2100 Bioanalyzer. Sequencing of the libraries was performed on an Illumina MiSeq with 600-cycle, single-indexed, paired-end runs. Per the authors' processing: Alignment and assembly of TRB reads were performed with MiXCR version 2.1.12 and the default MiXCR reference library. A clone was defined by each unique CDR3 nucleotide sequence, and the analysis included only productive sequences supported by at least two reads. To assess repertoire diversity, an R script computed alpha-parameterized diversity profiles (alpha 0 to 5), which included the Shannon (alpha 1) and Simpson (alpha 2) indices. Combinatorial TRB VJ usage was calculated with the tcR package and was compared between cohorts by principal component analysis performed with ade4. TCRbeta CDR3s were clustered with GLIPH on cohort pairs matched by age and read depth, and cluster frequencies were compared by Wilcoxon test. After reprocessing by TCRdb, each CDR3 protein sequence is one entry, and no DNA is given. TCRdb's processing, not the authors' own work, is the source of the V and J calls. This sample's table lists around 3,000 distinct CDR3 sequences. Around 5% of the sample rests with the top ten.

Each sample's TRB amplification started from 250 ng of peripheral blood genomic DNA, which corresponds to 38,000 or so genome equivalents. Per the germline V gene (reference sequence), LNHDA is the CDR1 and SQIVND is the CDR2. The CDR3 holds 15 amino acids from the cysteine to the phenylalanine. The entry carries no DNA sequence. Study-level results and caveats: The TRB repertoire shifts, including less even repertoires in secondary cytopenia and CLL, mostly reflected lymphoma bias and not autoimmunity. In the comparison of secondary cytopenia with CLL, the cluster-lack signature was not observed, apparently because the dominant lymphoma-associated repertoire masked the signature. The T cell clusters were defined in silico only, and their functional role remained to be validated experimentally. Healthy donors showed about 3-fold more exclusive TRB clusters than active autoimmune hepatitis patients, consistent with an autoimmunity-wide signature. GLIPH suggested that primary autoimmune cytopenia patients lacked physiological T cell clusters: 51 clusters were exclusive to healthy donors versus some 18 exclusive to patients.

The sequencing sample was made of peripheral blood. Here the chain combines TRBV19 and TRBJ2-2; TCRdb selects TRBD2, and the lack of DNA leaves this call unchecked. The sequence was collected from a human donor with an autoimmune cytopenia or autoimmune hepatitis (not recorded which). The CDR3 reads as follows: CATLGGGGGAGELFF.